These 22 T cell receptor beta chains were sequenced from one sample in a study of identical twins. One entry per CDR3 protein, called by TCRdb with MiXCR from the 5' RACE reads. The profile covers roughly 1.6 million distinct CDR3 sequences, with around a third appearing a single time and about 0.25% taken by the ten largest. The source material was cord blood. Every receptor here comes from a newborn girl in good health.

This clonotype showed up many times. An end of the junction does not agree with germline; a read error may underlie this. The chain has TRBV12-3 or TRBV12-4 and TRBJ1-5; TRBD1 agrees at 7 bases. CDR3 length: 14 residues. CDR3 in DNA: TGCGCCAGCAGCTTGACAGGGAGCAATCAGCCCCAGCATTTT. As protein: CASSLTGSNQPQHF.

This chain connects TRBV12-3 or TRBV12-4 to TRBJ2-7; a weak D match, TRBD1 (6 bases). Deletions cut 5 bases from V and 7 bases from J, with 12 bases between. The CDR3 sequence is 12 residues long. The CDR3 DNA sequence: TGTGCCAGCAGTATGACAGGTTGGGAGCAGTACTTC. Its translation: CASSMTGWEQYF.

The chain recombines TRBV7-6 with TRBJ2-5; tentatively, D is TRBD2 (6 bases). The V gene's germline CDR1 is SGHVS and CDR2 FNYEAQ. The CDR3 is 16 amino acids. V was pared by 2 bases and J by 0 bases, with 13 bases between. CDR3 DNA sequence: TGTGCCAGCAGCTTAACAGGAGGGTCCTACCAAGAGACCCAGTACTTC. Amino acids: CASSLTGGSYQETQYF.

There are a few counts of this clonotype. The rearrangement links TRBV5-4 to TRBJ2-7; D tentatively fits TRBD1 or TRBD2 (6 bases each). Germline lookup yields CDR1 SGHNT and CDR2 YYREEE (reference sequence). Trimming took off 0 bases at V and 0 bases at J, with 10 bases between the two ends. The CDR3 has 15 residues. The CDR3 region is CASSLDGGGSYEQYF. Written as DNA, the CDR3 is TGTGCCAGCAGCTTGGACGGGGGCGGCTCCTACGAGCAGTACTTC.

This chain links TRBV27 with TRBJ2-4; 10 bases match TRBD1. V shed 5 bases and J 6 bases; nucleotides not matched to a gene: 7. Germline V gives CDR1 MNHEY, CDR2 SMNVEV (reference sequence). This CDR3 contains 15 residues. For the CDR3, the DNA is TGTGCCAGCAGTACCACTCGACAGGGGGCAAACATTCAGTACTTC. Translation gives CASSTTRQGANIQYF.

V usage is TRBV11-2 and J usage is TRBJ2-1; 13 nucleotides align to TRBD2. This CDR3 is 17 amino acids long. Unmatched junction bases numbered 6, after V lost 5 bases and J lost 2 bases. Germline-derived CDR1 and CDR2 are SGHAT and FQNNGV. CDR3 residues: CASSRTSGGQTYNEQFF. The CDR3 DNA sequence: TGTGCCAGCAGCCGGACTAGCGGGGGACAAACCTACAATGAGCAGTTCTTC.

The table lists this clonotype with a count of one. The rearrangement joins TRBV5-1 to TRBJ1-1, with D possibly being TRBD1 (5 bases). This CDR3 is built from 15 residues. V lost 0 bases, J lost 5 bases, and 14 bases lay in between. Looked up from germline, CDR1 is SGHRS and CDR2 is YFSETQ. The CDR3 region has the DNA TGCGCCAGCAGCTTGGTAGCAGGGCCGGGTACTGAAGCTTTCTTT. The encoded protein is CASSLVAGPGTEAFF.

V usage is TRBV5-1 and J usage is TRBJ1-1, with D possibly being TRBD1 (5 bases). The germline CDR1 and CDR2 sequences are SGHRS and YFSETQ. The CDR3 runs to 15 residues. The ends were cut back, 0 bases at V and 5 bases at J, with 14 bases in the middle. CDR3 coding DNA: TGCGCCAGCAGCTTGGCCACGGACATTGGGACTGAAGCTTTCTTT. Translating gives CASSLATDIGTEAFF. Based on the CDR3 plus reference TRBV5-1 and TRBJ1-1, the full variable domain is KAGVTQTPRYLIKTRGQQVTLSCSPISGHRSVSWYQQTPGQGLQFLFEYFSETQRNKGNFPGRFSGRQFSNSRSEMNVSTLELGDSALYLCASSLATDIGTEAFFGQGTRLTVV.

The V and J genes are TRBV27 and TRBJ2-7; D is unclear. The CDR3 loop spans 13 amino acids. V lost 3 bases and J lost 6, with 12 bases in between. Germline CDR1 is MNHEY and CDR2 is SMNVEV (reference sequence). The chain's CDR3 is CASSLDPALEQYF. For the CDR3, the DNA is TGTGCCAGCAGTTTGGATCCGGCGCTCGAGCAGTACTTC.

The sample holds many counts of this clonotype. V usage is TRBV6-1 and J usage is TRBJ1-2, with 7 bases aligning to TRBD1. Germline loops: CDR1 MNHNS, CDR2 SASEGT. CDR3 size: 13 residues. With 4 bases clipped from V and 4 bases from J, the junction kept 3 bases outside the gene matches. This CDR3 is CASSAWTGYGYTF. The CDR3 coding sequence is TGTGCCAGCAGTGCATGGACAGGCTATGGCTACACCTTC.

This chain joins TRBV21-1 and TRBJ2-3; TRBD2 is taken as the D call from the table, unchecked against the DNA. TRBV21-1 is assigned pseudogene status. This CDR3 contains 17 residues. The CDR3 protein is CASSFGPPRLSTDTQYF. The CDR3 region has the DNA TGTGCCAGCAGCTTCGGACCTCCGCGGCTAAGTACAGATACGCAGTATTTT.

The J gene is TRBJ2-1, the V gene TRBV7-2, with D perhaps given as TRBD1 or TRBD2 (5 bases each). V was pared by 3 bases and J by 3 bases, with 15 bases between. There are 16 residues in the CDR3. Per the germline V gene, CDR1 is SGHTA and CDR2 is FQGNSA. The CDR3 region has the DNA TGTGCCAGCAGCTTCCTCGGGACCCCCTTCTACAATGAGCAGTTCTTC. It translates to CASSFLGTPFYNEQFF.

This clonotype was observed at least ten times. The chain couples TRBV12-3 or TRBV12-4 to TRBJ2-1; D may match TRBD1 or TRBD2 (5 bases each). The CDR3 spans 13 residues. V lost 5 bases to trimming and J lost 8 bases, with 13 bases between them. DNA for the CDR3: TGTGCCAGCAGTAACCCGTGGGACCATGAGCAGTTCTTC. It is translated as CASSNPWDHEQFF.

The chain recombines TRBV20-1 with TRBJ2-1, with unresolved D. The CDR3 contains 15 residues. Germline V lookup: CDR1 DFQATT, CDR2 SNEGSKA (reference sequence). The germline V and J ends were trimmed by 0 bases and 4 bases, with 13 bases remaining between them. The CDR3 protein is CSARDDPLPYNEQFF. CDR3 bases: TGCAGTGCTAGAGATGACCCCCTACCGTACAATGAGCAGTTCTTC.

This clonotype was seen a few times. V and J are TRBV19 and TRBJ1-6; D unresolved. The CDR3 totals 14 residues. V was pared by 5 bases and J by 3 bases, with 8 bases between. Germline V gene data show CDR1 as LNHDA and CDR2 as SQIVND (reference sequence). The CDR3 DNA follows: TGTGCCAGTAGTTACAGTCGCTATAATTCACCCCTCCACTTT. Its translation is CASSYSRYNSPLHF.

The rearrangement joins TRBV7-2 to TRBJ2-5, with D tentatively TRBD2 (7 bases). The germline V gene encodes CDR1 SGHTA and CDR2 FQGNSA. V lost 3 bases and J lost 11, with 22 bases in between. This CDR3 is built from 15 residues. The CDR3 coding sequence is TGTGCCAGCAGCTTCTCCGGGGGGCTCTTAAATGAGCAGTACTTC. Translating it yields CASSFSGGLLNEQYF.

This clonotype came up a few times. V usage is TRBV6-5 and J usage is TRBJ1-1; maybe TRBD1 (5 bases). Trimming cost V 5 bases and J 4 bases, with 14 bases left between them. Per the germline V gene, CDR1 is MNHEY and CDR2 is SVGAGI. The length of the CDR3 is 14 residues. This CDR3 is CASSGRGRSTEAFF. DNA for the CDR3: TGTGCCAGCAGTGGAAGGGGTAGGAGCACTGAAGCTTTCTTT.

This clonotype has just a few counts. This rearrangement joins TRBV13 to TRBJ2-1; 9 bases are shared with TRBD2. CDR3 length: 15 residues. CDR1 and CDR2 from the germline V gene are PRHDT and FYEKMQ (reference sequence). J lost 5 bases, V lost 2 bases, and 4 bases had no gene match. This CDR3 is CASSLKGTSNNEQFF. As DNA, the CDR3 is TGTGCCAGCAGCTTAAAAGGGACTAGCAACAATGAGCAGTTCTTC.

For this clonotype: At one end, the junction sequence differs from germline, possibly due to a read error. The V call is TRBV13, the J call TRBJ2-6, with D perhaps being TRBD1 or TRBD2 (5 bases each). Looked up from germline, CDR1 is PRHDT and CDR2 is FYEKMQ (reference sequence). The CDR3 is 13 residues long. CDR3 nucleotides: TGTGCCAGCAGCTCCATCGGGGCCAACGTCCCGACTTTC. Translation: CASSSIGANVPTF.

J is TRBJ1-4 and V is TRBV5-1; maybe TRBD1 (6 bases). From germline, CDR1 is SGHRS and CDR2 YFSETQ. This CDR3 spans 17 amino acids. V lost 0 bases and J 9 bases, leaving 21 bases between the germline ends. CDR3 amino acids: CASSLAPLPLTGQKLFF. The CDR3 DNA is TGCGCCAGCAGCTTGGCCCCCTTACCGTTAACAGGGCAAAAACTGTTTTTT.

The chain recombines TRBV6-6 with TRBJ1-5, with a tentative D call TRBD1 (5 bases). Germline V CDR1 and CDR2: MNHNY, SVGAGI (reference sequence). V shed 5 bases and J shed 0 bases, with 11 bases lying between them. This CDR3 region has 15 residues. CDR3 coding DNA: TGTGCCAGCAGTACCTGGGGGGGTAGCAATCAGCCCCAGCATTTT. Its translation: CASSTWGGSNQPQHF.

This chain links TRBV12-5 with TRBJ2-1; 11 bases are a match to TRBD2. The CDR3 extends over 16 amino acids. Germline-derived CDR1 and CDR2 are LGHNT and FRNRAP. Losses at the gene ends were 0 bases for V and 7 bases for J; bases not matched to a gene: 5. CDR3: CASGLVLAGVGNEQFF. The CDR3 region has the DNA TGTGCTAGTGGTTTGGTACTAGCGGGGGTTGGGAATGAGCAGTTCTTC.